The 4 T cell receptor beta chains below all came from one sample that was sequenced in a study of human T cells and chemical hapten exposure. The time point: patch test 3, about 24 weeks after DPC sensitization. The treatment: therapeutic diphenylcyclopropenone sensitization with weekly scalp DPC. From the RACE reads, TCRdb called clonotypes with MiXCR, one entry per CDR3 protein. This table holds approximately 97,000 distinct CDR3 sequences, roughly a quarter found once. Source: whole blood, taken in connection with sensitization to the hapten diphenylcyclopropenone (DPC). These receptors were obtained from a middle-aged man with alopecia areata. Some clones in this sample may be carry-over from other donors' samples.

This clonotype showed up many times. This chain connects TRBV20-1 to TRBJ2-1; D not certain. Germline CDR1 and CDR2: DFQATT and SNEGSKA (reference sequence). V lost 6 bases and J 3 bases, leaving 15 bases between the germline ends. The CDR3 spans 14 residues. CDR3 sequence (DNA): TGCAGTGCCCCCATGTCAGCGAGCTACAATGAGCAGTTCTTC. It translates to CSAPMSASYNEQFF.

The V call is TRBV4-2, the J call TRBJ2-4; perhaps D is TRBD1 or TRBD2 (5 bases each). The CDR3 covers 18 residues. V was shortened by 0 bases and J by 0 bases, with 15 bases between the two germline ends. CDR1 and CDR2 from the germline V gene are LGHNA and YNFKEQ. In DNA form, the CDR3 reads TGTGCCAGCAGCCAAGATCTGGGGCTGAGGGAAGCCAAAAACATTCAGTACTTC. Its translation: CASSQDLGLREAKNIQYF.

The genes are TRBV12-3 or TRBV12-4 and TRBJ2-7; 8 bases agree with TRBD2. The CDR3 sequence is 13 residues long. J gave up 8 bases and V 8 bases, and 11 bases lay outside the gene matches. The CDR3 spells CASGFGAGEKQYF. CDR3 coding DNA: TGTGCCAGCGGATTTGGAGCGGGAGAGAAGCAGTACTTC.

The rearrangement uses TRBV28 and TRBJ1-6; perhaps TRBD1 as D (6 bases). CDR3 length equals 13 residues. V was shortened by 9 bases and J by 8 bases, with 14 bases between the two germline ends. Germline assignment: CDR1 MDHEN and CDR2 SYDVKM. The CDR3 spells CASHGGGYSPLHF. CDR3 DNA: TGTGCCAGTCATGGGGGGGGCTATTCACCCCTCCACTTT.